The 14 T cell receptor beta chains given below trace back to one sample, sequenced in a study of cytomegalovirus exposure and HLA in healthy donors. PCR involved 60 Vbeta and 13 Jbeta primers. Produced via immunoSEQ multiplex PCR; TCRdb's table is partial and in-frame only. Of 210,000 or so clones in the sample, about 74% were seen once. Sample: PBMCs. The receptors derive from a man aged 35-49 years in good health and CMV-seronegative.

The chain links TRBV7-7 to TRBJ2-5; the match to TRBD2 covers 11 bases. This CDR3 is 15 amino acids long. Germline CDR1 and CDR2: SSHAT and FNYEAQ (reference sequence). After removal of 5 bases from V and 2 bases from J, the junction contained 4 bases not matched to a gene. The CDR3 DNA is TGTGCCAGCAGCCGCGGGACTAGCGGACAAGAGACCCAGTACTTC. This encodes CASSRGTSGQETQYF.

This clone has only one observation. The CDR3 is CASSFPRQETQYF. The CDR3 DNA is TGTGCCAGCAGTTTCCCCCGTCAAGAGACCCAGTACTTC. The chain joins TRBV27 to TRBJ2-5; D not resolved. The V gene's germline CDR1 is MNHEY and CDR2 SMNVEV (reference sequence). CDR3 length: 13 amino acids. V shed 3 bases and J shed 2 bases, with 7 bases lying between them.

This chain links TRBV4-2 with TRBJ2-5; D gene uncertain. Trimming removed 0 bases at V and 5 bases at J, with 10 bases between. CDR1 is LGHNA and CDR2 is YNFKEQ in the germline V gene. The CDR3 is 14 amino acids. CDR3 in DNA: TGTGCCAGCAGCCAAGATCCTCAGAGGGAGACCCAGTACTTC. This codes for CASSQDPQRETQYF.

The chain links TRBV9 to TRBJ1-3; D may be TRBD1 (5 bases). The CDR3 is 16 residues long. Germline values: CDR1 SGDLS, CDR2 YYNGEE. V shed 0 bases and J shed 0 bases, with 10 bases lying between them. CDR3 nucleotide sequence: TGTGCCAGCAGCGTAGACTCAGGGTACTCTGGAAACACCATATATTTT. Residues: CASSVDSGYSGNTIYF.

The V call is TRBV6-6, the J call TRBJ2-7; 7 bases line up with TRBD1. The CDR3 runs to 13 residues. The trim removed 4 bases at V and 7 bases at J, leaving 7 bases unmatched. Germline lookup yields CDR1 MNHNY and CDR2 SVGAGI (reference sequence). The CDR3 here is CASSLDRVWEQYF. The DNA for the CDR3 is TGTGCCAGCAGTTTAGACAGGGTATGGGAGCAGTACTTC.

The J gene is TRBJ2-3, the V gene TRBV2; tentative D call: TRBD2 (6 bases). CDR1 SNHLY and CDR2 FYNNEI come from the germline V gene. The ends were cut back, 4 bases at V and 10 bases at J, with 21 bases in the middle. The CDR3 has 15 amino acids. In DNA, the CDR3 is TGTGCCAGCAGTGTAGGAGGGGCCTCTCTGGAGGCGCAGTATTTT. It translates to CASSVGGASLEAQYF.

The genes are TRBV27 and TRBJ2-5, with 9 bases that match TRBD2. The V gene's germline CDR1 is MNHEY and CDR2 SMNVEV (reference sequence). The CDR3 is 15 residues long. J gave up 4 bases and V 4 bases, and 7 bases lay outside the gene matches. The CDR3 is CASSYWRGGAETQYF. CDR3 DNA sequence: TGTGCCAGCAGTTACTGGCGGGGGGGGGCAGAGACCCAGTACTTC.

The chain carries TRBV5-1 and TRBJ2-2; 12 positions agree with TRBD2. The CDR3 has 19 amino acids. Germline V gene sequence: CDR1 SGHRS, CDR2 YFSETQ. Unmatched junction bases numbered 15, after V lost 6 bases and J lost 3 bases. The CDR3 protein is CASKLRLAGVAGDTGELFF. The CDR3 DNA is TGCGCCAGCAAGCTGAGACTAGCGGGAGTTGCGGGGGACACCGGGGAGCTGTTTTTT. Full variable domain (remainder filled in from reference TRBV5-1 and TRBJ2-2): KAGVTQTPRYLIKTRGQQVTLSCSPISGHRSVSWYQQTPGQGLQFLFEYFSETQRNKGNFPGRFSGRQFSNSRSEMNVSTLELGDSALYLCASKLRLAGVAGDTGELFFGEGSRLTVL.

Note on this clone: Other DNA sequences from this sample encode an identical CDR3 as well. The chain employs TRBV5-1 and TRBJ1-2; D not resolved. CDR3 size: 13 residues. Germline V CDR1 and CDR2: SGHRS, YFSETQ. Trimming stripped 0 bases from V and 2 bases from J, with 5 bases between. CDR3 region: CASSLGGNYGYTF. In nucleotides, the CDR3 is TGCGCCAGCAGCTTGGGAGGGAACTATGGCTACACCTTC.

The rearrangement uses TRBV7-3 and TRBJ2-7, with TRBD2 as a possible D gene (6 bases). The germline V gene has CDR1 SGHTA and CDR2 FQGTGA. The V end lost 8 bases, the J end lost 9 bases, and 23 bases lay between the germline ends. The CDR3 has 14 amino acids. CDR3 bases: TGTGCCAGCGGGTATGGCGGGATCGAAGGTGGGCAGTACTTC. This gives the protein CASGYGGIEGGQYF. Based on the CDR3 plus reference TRBV7-3 and TRBJ2-7, the full variable domain is GAGVSQTPSNKVTEKGKYVELRCDPISGHTALYWYRQSLGQGPEFLIYFQGTGAADDSGLPNDRFFAVRPEGSVSTLKIQRTERGDSAVYLCASGYGGIEGGQYFGPGTRLTVT.

CDR3 DNA sequence: TGTGCCAGCAGTCGAGGGGGGGATGAGCAGTTCTTC. This sequence encodes CASSRGGDEQFF. The chain links TRBV7-2 to TRBJ2-1, with a possible D match to TRBD2 (7 bases). V shed 6 bases and J shed 8 bases, with 11 bases lying between them. This CDR3 comprises 12 residues. Germline CDR1 SGHTA, CDR2 FQGNSA.

The V call is TRBV6-5, the J call TRBJ2-3; 9 bases align to TRBD1. The CDR3 is made up of 15 amino acids. Per germline, CDR1 MNHEY and CDR2 SVGAGI. Losses at the gene ends were 5 bases for V and 1 base for J; bases not matched to a gene: 4. The CDR3 nucleotides are TGTGCCAGCAGTAAGGGACAGGGACGCACAGATACGCAGTATTTT. It translates to CASSKGQGRTDTQYF.

V is TRBV7-9 and J is TRBJ2-5; TRBD1 matches at 7 bases. Germline CDR1 SEHNR, CDR2 FQNEAQ (reference sequence). V was pared by 2 bases and J by 6 bases, with 6 bases of the junction left unmatched. The CDR3 runs to 14 residues. The CDR3 loop reads CASSLRDSLQTQYF. The DNA of the CDR3 is TGTGCCAGCAGCTTAAGGGACAGTCTCCAGACCCAGTACTTC.

CDR3 residues: CASSSSGETQYF. Here the CDR3 DNA reads TGTGCCAGCAGCTCCAGCGGGGAGACCCAGTACTTC. The chain joins TRBV5-4 to TRBJ2-5; D may be TRBD2 (6 bases). V was pared by 3 bases and J by 5 bases, with 8 bases between. The germline V gene has CDR1 SGHNT and CDR2 YYREEE (reference sequence). This CDR3 comprises 12 residues.